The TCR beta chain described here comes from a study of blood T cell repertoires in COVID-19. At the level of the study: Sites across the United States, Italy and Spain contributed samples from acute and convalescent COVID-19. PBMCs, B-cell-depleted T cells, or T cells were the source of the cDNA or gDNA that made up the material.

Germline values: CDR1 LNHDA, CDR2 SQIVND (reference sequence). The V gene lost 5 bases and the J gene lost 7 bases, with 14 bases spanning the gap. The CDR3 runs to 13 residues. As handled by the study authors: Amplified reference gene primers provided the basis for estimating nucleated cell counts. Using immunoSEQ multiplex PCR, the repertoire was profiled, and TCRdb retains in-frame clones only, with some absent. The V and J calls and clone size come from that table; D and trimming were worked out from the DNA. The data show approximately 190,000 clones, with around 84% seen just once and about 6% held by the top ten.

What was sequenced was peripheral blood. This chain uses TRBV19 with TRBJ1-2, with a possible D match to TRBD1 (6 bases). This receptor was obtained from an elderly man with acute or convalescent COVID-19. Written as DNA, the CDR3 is TGTGCCAGTAGTCCCCAGGGGAGGGGTGGCTACACCTTC. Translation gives CASSPQGRGGYTF.